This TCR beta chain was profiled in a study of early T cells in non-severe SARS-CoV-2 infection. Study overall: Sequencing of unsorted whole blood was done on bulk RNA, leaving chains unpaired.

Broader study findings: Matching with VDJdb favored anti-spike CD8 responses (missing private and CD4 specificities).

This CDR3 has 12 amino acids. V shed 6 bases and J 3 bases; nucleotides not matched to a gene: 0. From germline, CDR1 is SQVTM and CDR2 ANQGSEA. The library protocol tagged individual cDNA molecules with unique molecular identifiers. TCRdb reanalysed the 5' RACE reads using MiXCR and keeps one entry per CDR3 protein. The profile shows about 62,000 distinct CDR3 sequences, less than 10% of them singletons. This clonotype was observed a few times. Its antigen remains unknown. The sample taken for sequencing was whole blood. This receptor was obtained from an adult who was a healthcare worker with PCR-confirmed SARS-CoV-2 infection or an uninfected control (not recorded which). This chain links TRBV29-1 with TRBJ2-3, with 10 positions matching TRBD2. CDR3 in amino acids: CSVLAGTDTQYF. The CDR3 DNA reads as TGCAGCGTACTAGCGGGGACAGATACGCAGTATTTT.